The 29 T cell receptor beta chains in this list originate from one sample, sequenced in a study of cytomegalovirus exposure and HLA in healthy donors. This table comes from immunoSEQ multiplex PCR, and its TCRdb copy is limited to in-frame clones, with some not included. The top ten hold about 10% of the sample, which has 130,000 to 150,000 clones, 80% to 90% seen once. Sequencing input: PBMCs. All receptors come from a woman aged 18 to 35 in good health and CMV-seropositive.

V usage is TRBV4-2 and J usage is TRBJ1-2; 9 nucleotides match TRBD1. Germline CDR1 is LGHNA and CDR2 is YNFKEQ. CDR3 length: 17 amino acids. V lost 2 bases, J lost 8 bases, and 15 bases stayed unmatched. CDR3 DNA sequence: TGTGCCAGCAGCCAACCAAGGGGTACCGGGACAGGGTACGGCTACACCTTC. Amino acid sequence: CASSQPRGTGTGYGYTF.

V usage is TRBV27 and J usage is TRBJ1-2, with a tentative D call TRBD1 (5 bases). CDR3 length: 14 residues. The germline V and J ends were trimmed by 4 bases and 1 base, with 10 bases remaining between them. Germline assignment: CDR1 MNHEY and CDR2 SMNVEV (reference sequence). The CDR3 here is CASSSMGGNYGYTF. CDR3 DNA: TGTGCCAGCAGTTCCATGGGGGGTAACTATGGCTACACCTTC.

V gene TRBV6-5 combines with J gene TRBJ2-7; no reliable D call. CDR1 and CDR2 from the germline V gene are MNHEY and SVGAGI. V lost 6 bases, J lost 3 bases, and 9 bases lay in between. The CDR3 has 12 amino acids. The CDR3 DNA follows: TGTGCCAGCAGAGAGCCCAACTACGAGCAGTACTTC. This gives the protein CASREPNYEQYF.

This clone was detected only once. The chain employs TRBV27 and TRBJ2-1; the D is unclear. V dropped 3 bases and J dropped 0 bases, with 9 bases sitting between them. CDR1 is MNHEY and CDR2 is SMNVEV in the germline V gene (reference sequence). This CDR3 spans 15 amino acids. CDR3 residues: CASSFWPISYNEQFF. The CDR3 DNA reads as TGTGCCAGCAGTTTTTGGCCAATCTCCTACAATGAGCAGTTCTTC.

The chain has TRBV6-5 and TRBJ2-5; unclear D gene. Germline V gives CDR1 MNHEY, CDR2 SVGAGI. V lost 7 bases, J lost 5 bases, and 11 bases lay in between. The CDR3 consists of 12 residues. In nucleotides, the CDR3 is TGTGCCAGCACAGTTACCCTCGAGACCCAGTACTTC. Residues: CASTVTLETQYF.

In nucleotides, the CDR3 is TGTGCCAGCAGGACTCGCGGTTACAATGAGCAGTTCTTC. It encodes CASRTRGYNEQFF. The V call is TRBV27, the J call TRBJ2-1; no definite D call. The CDR3 loop spans 13 amino acids. Trimming removed 6 bases from V and 4 bases from J, with 10 bases in between. Germline CDR1 and CDR2: MNHEY and SMNVEV (reference sequence).

This chain links TRBV4-3 with TRBJ2-7, with 10 bases aligning to TRBD2. Trimming took 0 bases from V and 4 from J; bases not matched to a gene: 6. Germline CDR1 and CDR2: LGHNA and YSLEER. The CDR3 sequence is 16 residues long. CDR3 nucleotide sequence: TGCGCCAGCAGCCAAGATTTAGCGGGGGGATTATACGAGCAGTACTTC. It yields the protein CASSQDLAGGLYEQYF.

This rearrangement joins TRBV6-1 to TRBJ2-2, with TRBD1 identical over 10 bases. J gave up 4 bases and V 10 bases, and 6 bases lay outside the gene matches. The germline CDR1 and CDR2 sequences are MNHNS and SASEGT. CDR3 length: 14 amino acids. DNA of the CDR3: TGTGCCACCCGACAGGGGGCGGGCACCGGGGAGCTGTTTTTT. It is translated as CATRQGAGTGELFF.

This chain links TRBV30 with TRBJ2-3; 12 bases align to TRBD2. The CDR3 contains 15 residues. V shed 3 bases, J shed 2 bases, and the junction held 3 bases outside the gene matches. Germline V gene sequence: CDR1 GTSNPN, CDR2 SVGIG (reference sequence). CDR3 loop: CAWRGLAGLTDTQYF. In DNA, the CDR3 is TGTGCCTGGAGAGGACTAGCGGGACTCACAGATACGCAGTATTTT.

The J gene is TRBJ2-5, the V gene TRBV5-1, with D unclear. V lost 2 bases to trimming and J lost 0 bases, with 11 bases between them. This CDR3 has 15 amino acids. CDR1 is SGHRS, CDR2 YFSETQ, per germline. The CDR3 sequence is CASSFSPNNQETQYF. DNA of the CDR3: TGCGCCAGCAGCTTTAGCCCCAATAACCAAGAGACCCAGTACTTC. The full variable domain, its missing parts supplied by reference TRBV5-1 and TRBJ2-5, is KAGVTQTPRYLIKTRGQQVTLSCSPISGHRSVSWYQQTPGQGLQFLFEYFSETQRNKGNFPGRFSGRQFSNSRSEMNVSTLELGDSALYLCASSFSPNNQETQYFGPGTRLLVL.

By frequency in the sample, this clone is medium-sized (0.01 to 0.1%). The V and J genes are TRBV5-5 and TRBJ1-1; no clear D. The CDR3 is 18 amino acids. Trimming removed 4 bases at V and 4 bases at J, with 26 bases between. Per germline, CDR1 SGHKS and CDR2 YYEKEE (reference sequence). The CDR3 protein is CASSPTQLGWTGSTEAFF. CDR3 nucleotide sequence: TGTGCCAGCAGCCCAACACAACTGGGGTGGACGGGATCCACTGAAGCTTTCTTT.

V and J are TRBV9 and TRBJ2-3, with 8 bases fitting TRBD2. The germline V gene has CDR1 SGDLS and CDR2 YYNGEE. V trimming: 4 bases; J trimming: 1 base; junction bases outside the gene matches: 8. The CDR3 has 16 residues. The CDR3 nucleotides read TGTGCCAGCAGCACGGGTCTAGCGGGCGGCACAGATACGCAGTATTTT. Its translation is CASSTGLAGGTDTQYF.

The rearrangement links TRBV5-1 to TRBJ1-1; a weak D match, TRBD1 (6 bases). Germline V gene sequence: CDR1 SGHRS, CDR2 YFSETQ. The CDR3 has 17 amino acids. V gave up 0 bases and J gave up 3 bases, with 18 bases separating them. The CDR3 bases are TGCGCCAGCAGCTTGGATCCCGGAAACAGGGCGGACACTGAAGCTTTCTTT. It is translated as CASSLDPGNRADTEAFF. Full variable domain (missing parts from reference TRBV5-1 and TRBJ1-1): KAGVTQTPRYLIKTRGQQVTLSCSPISGHRSVSWYQQTPGQGLQFLFEYFSETQRNKGNFPGRFSGRQFSNSRSEMNVSTLELGDSALYLCASSLDPGNRADTEAFFGQGTRLTVV.

CDR3 nucleotides: TGTGCCAGCAGTGAAGGAGGCAGGGGGAACACTGAAGCTTTCTTT. Translated: CASSEGGRGNTEAFF. This chain joins TRBV2 and TRBJ1-1; D might be TRBD1 (6 bases). V lost 1 base to trimming and J lost 1 base, with 10 bases between them. CDR1 and CDR2 (germline): SNHLY, FYNNEI. The CDR3 spans 15 residues. The full variable domain, with the rest looked up from reference TRBV2 and TRBJ1-1, is EPEVTQTPSHQVTQMGQEVILRCVPISNHLYFYWYRQILGQKVEFLVSFYNNEISEKSEIFDDQFSVERPDGSNFTLKIRSTKLEDSAMYFCASSEGGRGNTEAFFGQGTRLTVV.

J is TRBJ2-3 and V is TRBV7-2, with no clear D. CDR1 is SGHTA and CDR2 is FQGNSA in the germline V gene. Trimming cost V 2 bases and J 2 bases, with 11 bases left between them. The CDR3 has 15 amino acids. The CDR3 bases are TGTGCCAGCAGCTTAATCCCAGGTTACACAGATACGCAGTATTTT. Protein product: CASSLIPGYTDTQYF.

The rearrangement joins TRBV7-2 to TRBJ1-2; 7 positions match TRBD1. Germline V gives CDR1 SGHTA, CDR2 FQGNSA. CDR3 length equals 16 residues. V lost 1 base and J lost 3; bases outside the gene matches: 8. CDR3 DNA sequence: TGTGCCAGCAGCTTAGAGAGGGGGCGCCCCGACTATGGCTACACCTTC. Amino acid sequence: CASSLERGRPDYGYTF.

This clone was detected only once. V usage is TRBV6-1 and J usage is TRBJ1-4; 8 nucleotides agree with TRBD1. Germline loops: CDR1 MNHNS, CDR2 SASEGT. This CDR3 is built from 15 residues. The V and J ends lost 5 bases and 1 base, in that order; junction bases with no gene match: 3. CDR3 sequence (DNA): TGTGCCAGCAGTATCGACAGGGGAACTAATGAAAAACTGTTTTTT. This encodes CASSIDRGTNEKLFF.

The chain links TRBV5-4 to TRBJ1-1; D is possibly TRBD1 (5 bases). The germline V and J ends were trimmed by 0 bases and 1 base, with 10 bases remaining between them. The CDR3 is 15 residues long. Germline CDR1 is SGHNT and CDR2 is YYREEE (reference sequence). CDR3 sequence: CASSLVGAKNTEAFF. The CDR3 DNA is TGTGCCAGCAGCTTGGTAGGGGCAAAGAACACTGAAGCTTTCTTT.

The genes are TRBV25-1 and TRBJ1-2, with D hard to call. V lost 0 bases, J lost 7 bases, and 6 bases lay in between. This CDR3 spans 12 amino acids. From germline, CDR1 is MGHDK and CDR2 SYGVNS. The CDR3 DNA follows: TGTGCCAGCAGTGAATATCGGGGTGGCTACACCTTC. Its translation is CASSEYRGGYTF.

About this clone: Other DNA variants within this sample encode the same CDR3. The V and J genes are TRBV5-1 and TRBJ1-2; possible D gene TRBD1, 6 bases. V was pared by 4 bases and J by 1 base, with 8 bases between. Germline V lookup: CDR1 SGHRS, CDR2 YFSETQ. The CDR3 covers 13 residues. The CDR3 is CASSPDSNYGYTF. As DNA, the CDR3 is TGCGCCAGCAGCCCGGACAGTAACTATGGCTACACCTTC.

The genes are TRBV7-8 and TRBJ2-7; TRBD2 matches at 9 bases. The CDR3 spans 15 residues. V shed 6 bases and J 4 bases; nucleotides not matched to a gene: 10. Per the germline V gene, CDR1 is SGHVS and CDR2 is FQNEAQ. CDR3 DNA sequence: TGTGCCAGCAGGCCAGTGGCTAGCGGGGCTTACGAGCAGTACTTC. It specifies CASRPVASGAYEQYF.

The rearrangement uses TRBV5-1 and TRBJ1-1; weak D call: TRBD1 (6 bases). This CDR3 comprises 15 residues. Germline CDR1 is SGHRS and CDR2 is YFSETQ. V lost 4 bases to trimming and J lost 1 base, with 14 bases between them. The CDR3 DNA reads TGCGCCAGCAGCGGGCGACAGGATAGGAACACTGAAGCTTTCTTT. This sequence encodes CASSGRQDRNTEAFF.

The V and J genes are TRBV5-1 and TRBJ1-1; D gene uncertain. CDR1 and CDR2 from the germline V gene are SGHRS and YFSETQ. CDR3 length: 15 residues. V was pared by 0 bases and J by 2 bases, with 11 bases between. DNA for the CDR3: TGCGCCAGCAGCTTGGCCTTCTCCGTCAACACTGAAGCTTTCTTT. It yields the protein CASSLAFSVNTEAFF.

CDR3 coding DNA: TGTGCCAGTAGTATTATGCGGGGCGGCGGCAATGAGCAGTTCTTC. Translation gives CASSIMRGGGNEQFF. The V gene is TRBV19, the J gene TRBJ2-1, with D possibly TRBD2 on 6 matching bases. The V end was cut by 3 bases, the J end by 6 bases, with 15 bases between. Germline V CDR1 and CDR2: LNHDA, SQIVND (reference sequence). The CDR3 runs 15 residues.

The rearrangement joins TRBV7-8 to TRBJ1-3; 8 nucleotides align to TRBD1. Unmatched junction bases numbered 5, after V lost 5 bases and J lost 2 bases. The germline gives CDR1 SGHVS, CDR2 FQNEAQ. The length of the CDR3 is 15 residues. The CDR3 coding sequence is TGTGCCAGCAGCCCGGACAGGGACGCTGGAAACACCATATATTTT. Its translation: CASSPDRDAGNTIYF.

In nucleotides, the CDR3 is TGTGCCAGCAGCGATCCCGGGACAGGGCCCGACAATGAGCAGTTCTTC. Its translation: CASSDPGTGPDNEQFF. The V and J genes are TRBV2 and TRBJ2-1; 9 nucleotides line up with TRBD1. The CDR3 totals 16 residues. CDR1 and CDR2 (germline): SNHLY, FYNNEI. The J segment lost 5 bases and the V segment lost 6 bases, leaving 11 bases of the junction unmatched. The entire variable domain, with the rest obtained from reference TRBV2 and TRBJ2-1, is as follows: EPEVTQTPSHQVTQMGQEVILRCVPISNHLYFYWYRQILGQKVEFLVSFYNNEISEKSEIFDDQFSVERPDGSNFTLKIRSTKLEDSAMYFCASSDPGTGPDNEQFFGPGTRLTVL.

The chain couples TRBV19 to TRBJ2-2; 7 bases line up with TRBD1. The CDR3 totals 16 residues. Germline loops: CDR1 LNHDA, CDR2 SQIVND (reference sequence). Trimming removed 11 bases from V and 6 bases from J; junction bases left unmatched: 18. CDR3 sequence: CASVRTGQKSAGELFF. In nucleotides, the CDR3 is TGTGCCTCCGTGAGGACAGGCCAAAAGAGCGCCGGGGAGCTGTTTTTT.

The CDR3 is CASSERGASYEQYF. CDR3 DNA: TGTGCCAGCAGTGAACGGGGGGCATCCTACGAGCAGTACTTC. The rearrangement links TRBV6-1 to TRBJ2-7; possible D gene TRBD2, 7 bases. The CDR3 is 14 amino acids. Germline values: CDR1 MNHNS, CDR2 SASEGT. The V end lost 2 bases, the J end lost 1 base, and 9 bases lay between the germline ends.

The rearrangement links TRBV2 to TRBJ2-3; 11 nucleotides align to TRBD2. CDR3 length equals 15 residues. V lost 3 bases to trimming and J lost 5 bases; unmatched junction nucleotides: 4. Germline CDR1 is SNHLY and CDR2 is FYNNEI. The CDR3 DNA follows: TGTGCCAGCAGTGACACTAGCGGGGGCGAAGATACGCAGTATTTT. This codes for CASSDTSGGEDTQYF.